The text below deals with one T cell receptor beta chain. This clonotype was observed many times. Its cognate antigen has yet to be identified. Per-base quality was not reported, and no clone a single base away is much larger than it. A patient counted as having stable Graves' hyperthyroidism if no progression to ophthalmopathy occurred over 18 months of follow-up. The hyperthyroidism patients were between 18 and 65 years old and newly diagnosed, with a disease duration of less than 2 months. Patients with uncontrolled infections, other autoimmune diseases, pregnancy or lactation were excluded. Diagnoses relied on clinical symptoms, serum thyroxine and TRAb, thyroid ultrasound and orbital computed tomography. Ficoll-Paque density gradient centrifugation was used to isolate PBMCs from approximately 11 ml of fresh peripheral blood. Trizol reagent was used to extract total RNA, and RNA quality was then checked on an Agilent 2100 Bioanalyzer.

The TCR beta CDR3 regions were amplified from the RNA transcripts. The first round of RT-PCR for the TCR CDR3 was performed with the HTBI primer set and the Qiagen OneStep RT-PCR kit. A second multiplex PCR round built the libraries, followed by size selection and purification. The libraries were sequenced on an Illumina HiSeq2000 using paired-end 100 bp reads. In the source study's methods: SOAPnuke was used to process the raw data, removing reads that contained adapters or uncalled bases, had a mean Phred below 15, or lacked an exact match to the constant primer or identifier. COPE v1.2.5 was used to merge high-quality paired reads, and clonotypes were defined as unique nucleotide sequences. MiTCR v1.1 was used to align the clonotypes against IMGT TRBV, TRBD and TRBJ reference segments. The analysis was restricted to V-J combinations with a frequency above 0.0001, which together covered 99% to 99.2% of the repertoires. The TCS score was defined as the ratio of F50 (clonal expansion) to E x V (chaos), calculated using BLOSUM62-based TCRdist between CDR3 peptides within each V-J. Welch's t-statistics and random forest reduced several hundred V-J features to 13, which were used in a naive Bayes classifier (R e1071). TCRdb cleaned the public reads at Q25 with fastp, built clones with MiXCR and kept in-frame beta chains. Merged by CDR3 protein, the rows form single entries marked with the most common genes and DNA. TCRdb, not the original authors, processed these V and J calls. The sample has some 460,000 distinct CDR3 sequences on record, approximately 15% of them singletons. Approximately 8% of the sample comes from the top ten.

The data stem from a study of T cells in Graves' hyperthyroidism and ophthalmopathy (dated by TCRdb to 2018 to 2020). Study-wide context: Peripheral blood was collected at initial diagnosis, before any treatment. To identify distinguishing TCR V-J signatures, a discovery cohort of around 98 patients was used, comprising roughly 45 with Graves' ophthalmopathy and some 60 with stable Graves' hyperthyroidism. Prospective prediction of ophthalmopathy was tested in an independent validation cohort of 18 to 20 hyperthyroidism patients and 17 patients who later progressed to ophthalmopathy. For training and testing, the roughly 97 patients in the discovery cohort were randomly divided in a 7:3 ratio. The study also compared thyroid tissue and blood T-cell repertoires from roughly six Graves' hyperthyroidism patients. After sampling, hyperthyroidism patients received methimazole starting at 30 mg daily, and ophthalmopathy patients received high-dose intravenous methylprednisolone. The paper reports TCR Vbeta CDR3 sequencing of 130 to 150 peripheral blood samples: under 45 ophthalmopathy, about 75 hyperthyroidism and 17 progressor patients.

General findings and caveats noted by the study authors: In validation, the model predicted progression to ophthalmopathy with 65% to 71% sensitivity and roughly 75% specificity, a median of about six months before onset. Most expanded thyroid clonotypes (frequency above 0.001) were also found in blood, which suggests that blood repertoires may mirror thyroid immune responses. No statistical method was used to fix the sample size in advance, and group allocation was not hidden from the investigators. In cross-validation, a model built on a 13 V-J signature told ophthalmopathy apart from stable hyperthyroidism with under 90% sensitivity and around 83% specificity, and in testing the same model reached 80%/75%.

Sample: blood. The TCR was taken from a woman aged 18-29 years with Graves' hyperthyroidism.

The nucleotide sequence is TGCGCCACCAAGTTCAAACAGGGTTCGAACACTGAAGCTTTCTTT. This sequence encodes CATKFKQGSNTEAFF. This chain is built from TRBV5-1 and TRBJ1-1; perhaps TRBD1 is the D gene, with 6 bases matching. The V and J ends are trimmed by 9 bases and 1 base, leaving 19 bases between them. The germline V gene sets CDR1 to SGHRS and CDR2 to YFSETQ. From the cysteine through the phenylalanine, the CDR3 covers 15 amino acids. CDR3 DNA is the only sequence kept; it has 45 bases, read in frame from the first base.